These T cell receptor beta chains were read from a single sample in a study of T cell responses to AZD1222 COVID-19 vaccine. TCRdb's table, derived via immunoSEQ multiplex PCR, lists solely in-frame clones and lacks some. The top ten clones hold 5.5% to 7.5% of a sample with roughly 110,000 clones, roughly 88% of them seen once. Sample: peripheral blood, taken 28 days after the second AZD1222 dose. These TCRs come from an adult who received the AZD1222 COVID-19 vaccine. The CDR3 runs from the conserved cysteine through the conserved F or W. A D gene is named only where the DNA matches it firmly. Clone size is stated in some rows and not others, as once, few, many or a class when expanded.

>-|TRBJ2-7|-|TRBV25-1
CASSERRASYEQYF
TGTGCCAGCAGTGAGAGAAGAGCCTCCTACGAGCAGTACTTC
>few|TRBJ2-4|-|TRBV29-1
CSVETPWDIQYF
TGCAGCGTTGAAACTCCCTGGGACATTCAGTACTTC
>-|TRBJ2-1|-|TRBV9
CASSVGPVNEQFF
TGTGCCAGCAGCGTAGGGCCAGTCAATGAGCAGTTCTTC
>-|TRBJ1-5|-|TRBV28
CASSFAGNQPQHF
TGTGCCAGCAGTTTTGCGGGGAATCAGCCCCAGCATTTT
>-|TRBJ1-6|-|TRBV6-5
CASSYGLSSPLHF
TGTGCCAGCAGTTACGGGCTTAGTTCACCCCTCCACTTT
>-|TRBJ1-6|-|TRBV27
CASSFGSAYNSPLHF
TGTGCCAGCAGTTTCGGCTCGGCGTATAATTCACCCCTCCACTTT
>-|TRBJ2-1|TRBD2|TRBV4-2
CASSQDERGGLGEQFF
TGTGCCAGCAGCCAGGACGAGCGGGGGGGCCTGGGTGAGCAGTTCTTC
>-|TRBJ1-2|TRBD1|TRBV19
CASRRDSAVYGYTF
TGTGCCAGTAGGAGGGACAGTGCCGTTTATGGCTACACCTTC
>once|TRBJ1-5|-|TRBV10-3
CAISDSLNQPQHF
TGTGCCATCAGTGACAGCCTCAATCAGCCCCAGCATTTT
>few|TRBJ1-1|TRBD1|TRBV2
CASSLTGSRAFF
TGTGCCAGCAGCCTGACAGGGTCCAGAGCTTTCTTT
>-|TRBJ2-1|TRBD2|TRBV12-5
CASGPGVAGAYNEQFF
TGTGCTAGTGGTCCCGGGGTAGCGGGGGCGTACAATGAGCAGTTCTTC
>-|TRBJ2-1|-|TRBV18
CASSPALYNEQFF
TGTGCCAGCTCACCGGCGCTCTACAATGAGCAGTTCTTC
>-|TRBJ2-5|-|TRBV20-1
CSASTGTQYF
TGCAGTGCCTCCACCGGGACCCAGTACTTC
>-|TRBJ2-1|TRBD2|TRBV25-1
CASSGGLAGGREQFF
TGTGCCAGCAGTGGGGGACTAGCGGGGGGACGGGAGCAGTTCTTC
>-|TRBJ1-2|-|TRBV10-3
CAITPERGYGYTF
TGTGCCATCACCCCGGAGAGAGGTTATGGCTACACCTTC
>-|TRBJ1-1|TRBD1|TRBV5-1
CASRIGTGNTEAFF
TGCGCCAGCAGAATTGGGACAGGGAACACTGAAGCTTTCTTT
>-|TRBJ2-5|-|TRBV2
CASNPGLPGETQYF
TGTGCCAGCAACCCGGGACTCCCGGGGGAGACCCAGTACTTC
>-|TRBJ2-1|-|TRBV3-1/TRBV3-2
CASSPRYDSYNEQFF
TGTGCCAGCAGCCCCCGTTACGATTCCTACAATGAGCAGTTCTTC
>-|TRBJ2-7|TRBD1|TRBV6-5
CASSYGTGGLSEQYF
TGTGCCAGCAGTTACGGTACAGGGGGGTTATCCGAGCAGTACTTC
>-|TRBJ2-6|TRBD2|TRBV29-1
CSVTGGISDSGANVLTF
TGCAGCGTCACCGGGGGGATTTCAGACTCTGGGGCCAACGTCCTGACTTTC
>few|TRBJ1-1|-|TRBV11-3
CASSLVPNTEAFF
TGTGCCAGCAGCTTAGTACCGAACACTGAAGCTTTCTTT
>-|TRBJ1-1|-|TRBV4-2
CASSQGKGSGEAFF
TGTGCCAGCAGCCAAGGAAAGGGCTCGGGTGAAGCTTTCTTT
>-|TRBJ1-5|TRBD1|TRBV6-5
CAARTGQNQPQHF
TGTGCCGCCAGGACAGGACAGAATCAGCCCCAGCATTTT
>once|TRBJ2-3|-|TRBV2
CASSETGLGTQYF
TGTGCCAGCAGTGAAACCGGGTTGGGTACGCAGTATTTT
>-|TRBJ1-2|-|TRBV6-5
CASRDTDAANYGYTF
TGTGCCAGCAGGGACACCGACGCTGCTAACTATGGCTACACCTTC
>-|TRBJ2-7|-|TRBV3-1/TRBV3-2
CASSQGRYGEQYF
TGTGCCAGCAGCCAAGGCAGGTACGGCGAGCAGTACTTC
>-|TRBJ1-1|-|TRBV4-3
CASSQDVGKAFF
TGCGCCAGCAGCCAAGATGTGGGTAAAGCTTTCTTT
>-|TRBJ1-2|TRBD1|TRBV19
CASSDAGTGFYGYTF
TGTGCCAGTAGTGATGCCGGGACAGGGTTTTATGGCTACACCTTC
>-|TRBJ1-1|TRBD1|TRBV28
CASRGGATGENTEAFF
TGTGCCAGCAGGGGGGGGGCGACAGGGGAGAACACTGAAGCTTTCTTT
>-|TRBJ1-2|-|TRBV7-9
CASSSGPLGYTF
TGTGCCAGCAGCTCCGGACCGCTAGGCTACACCTTC
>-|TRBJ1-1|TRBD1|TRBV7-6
CASSRPGTENTEAFF
TGTGCCAGCAGCCGTCCCGGGACAGAGAACACTGAAGCTTTCTTT
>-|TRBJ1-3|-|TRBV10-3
CAIRANLSSSGNTIYF
TGTGCCATCAGGGCTAACTTAAGTAGCTCTGGAAACACCATATATTTT
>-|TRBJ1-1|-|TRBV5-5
CASSLHIPGTEAFF
TGTGCCAGCAGCTTACATATTCCGGGCACTGAAGCTTTCTTT
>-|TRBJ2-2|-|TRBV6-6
CASSRGKEAGELFF
TGTGCCAGCAGTAGGGGGAAGGAGGCCGGGGAGCTGTTTTTT
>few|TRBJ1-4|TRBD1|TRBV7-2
CASSFQSGGPGEKLFF
TGTGCCAGCAGTTTTCAATCAGGGGGCCCGGGGGAAAAACTGTTTTTT
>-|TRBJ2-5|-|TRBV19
CASSGTEQETQYF
TGTGCCAGTAGTGGGACGGAACAAGAGACCCAGTACTTC
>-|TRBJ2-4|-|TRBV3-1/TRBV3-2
CASSQVGGAKNIQYF
TGTGCCAGCAGCCAAGTGGGGGGAGCCAAAAACATTCAGTACTTC
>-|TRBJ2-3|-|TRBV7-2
CASSLRISTDTQYF
TGTGCCAGCAGCTTACGAATTAGTACAGATACGCAGTATTTT